This T cell receptor (beta chain) comes out of a study of breast tumors, draining lymph nodes, adjacent tissues. In TCRdb, the multiplex PCR reads were re-called with MiXCR into one record per CDR3 protein. The table lists 200,000 or so distinct CDR3 sequences, 30% to 40% of them singletons, with roughly 4% in the top ten. This clonotype was detected many times. Its antigen is not known. The lymph nodes were axillary draining lymph nodes from breast cancer patients. Germline CDR1 SGHAT, CDR2 FQNNGV. V lost 6 bases to trimming and J lost 5 bases, with 10 bases between them. The CDR3 spans 12 residues. Points from the study as a whole: The lymph node origin of tumor T cells was framed as consistent with a hypothesis, not demonstrated. Tumor TCR diversity was below lymph nodes but above nontumor tissue.

The TCR sequence derives from a female donor with breast cancer. Some clones in this sample may be carry-over from other donors' samples. Sequencing was done on a sample of axillary lymph node tissue. The chain combines TRBV11-2 with TRBJ2-5; D perhaps matches TRBD2 (5 bases). CDR3 sequence (DNA): TGTGCCAGCAGGGGTGAGCGGGAGACCCAGTACTTC. This translates into CASRGERETQYF.